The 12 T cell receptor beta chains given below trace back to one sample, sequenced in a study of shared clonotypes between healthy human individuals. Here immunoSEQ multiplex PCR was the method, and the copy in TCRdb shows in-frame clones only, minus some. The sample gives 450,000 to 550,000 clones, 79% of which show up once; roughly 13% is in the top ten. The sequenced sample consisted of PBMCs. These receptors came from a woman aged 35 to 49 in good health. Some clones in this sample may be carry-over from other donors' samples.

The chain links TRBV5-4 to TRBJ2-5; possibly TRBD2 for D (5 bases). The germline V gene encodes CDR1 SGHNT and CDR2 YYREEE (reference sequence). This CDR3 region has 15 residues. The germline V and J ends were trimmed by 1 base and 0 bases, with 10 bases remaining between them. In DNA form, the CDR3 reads TGTGCCAGCAGCTTGAAGTTCGGGGACCAAGAGACCCAGTACTTC. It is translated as CASSLKFGDQETQYF.

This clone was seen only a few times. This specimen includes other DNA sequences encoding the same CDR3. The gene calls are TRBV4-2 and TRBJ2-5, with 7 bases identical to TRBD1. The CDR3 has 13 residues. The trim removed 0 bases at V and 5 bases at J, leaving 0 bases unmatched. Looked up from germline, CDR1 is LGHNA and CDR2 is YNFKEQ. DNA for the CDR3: TGTGCCAGCAGCCAAGACAGGGGGGAGACCCAGTACTTC. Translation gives CASSQDRGETQYF.

In DNA, the CDR3 is TGCGCCAGCAGCTTGGGGTCAGGCCCATCGAACACTGAAGCTTTCTTT. It encodes CASSLGSGPSNTEAFF. The chain employs TRBV5-1 and TRBJ1-1; D is uncertain. Germline assignment: CDR1 SGHRS and CDR2 YFSETQ. Deletions cut 0 bases from V and 1 base from J, with 13 bases between. The CDR3 is 16 amino acids.

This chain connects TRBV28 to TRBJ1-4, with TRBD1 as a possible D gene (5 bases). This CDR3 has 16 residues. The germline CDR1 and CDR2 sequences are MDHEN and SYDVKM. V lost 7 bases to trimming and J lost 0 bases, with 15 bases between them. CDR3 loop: CASTGTDAATNEKLFF. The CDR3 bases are TGTGCCAGCACCGGGACCGATGCTGCAACTAATGAAAAACTGTTTTTT.

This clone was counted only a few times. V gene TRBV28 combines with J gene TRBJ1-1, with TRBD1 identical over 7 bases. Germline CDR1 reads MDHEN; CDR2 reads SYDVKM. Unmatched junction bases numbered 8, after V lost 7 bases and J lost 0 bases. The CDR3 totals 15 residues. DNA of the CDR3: TGTGCCAGCAAGGGGAGACAGGGTTTGAACACTGAAGCTTTCTTT. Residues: CASKGRQGLNTEAFF.

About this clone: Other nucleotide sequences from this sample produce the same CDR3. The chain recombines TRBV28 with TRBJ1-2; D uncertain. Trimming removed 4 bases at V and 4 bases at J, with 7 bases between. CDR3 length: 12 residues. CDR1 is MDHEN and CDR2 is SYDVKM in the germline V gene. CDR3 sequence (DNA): TGTGCCAGCAGTTCTGGGATCTATGGCTACACCTTC. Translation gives CASSSGIYGYTF.

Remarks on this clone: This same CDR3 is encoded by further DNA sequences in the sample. The DNA for the CDR3 is TGTGCCAGCTCACCAGGGACGAACACTGAAGCTTTCTTT. Translated: CASSPGTNTEAFF. The genes are TRBV18 and TRBJ1-1, with a possible D match to TRBD1 (5 bases). The CDR3 has 13 residues. Germline CDR1 KGHSH, CDR2 LQKENI. V was pared by 2 bases and J by 1 base, with 5 bases between.

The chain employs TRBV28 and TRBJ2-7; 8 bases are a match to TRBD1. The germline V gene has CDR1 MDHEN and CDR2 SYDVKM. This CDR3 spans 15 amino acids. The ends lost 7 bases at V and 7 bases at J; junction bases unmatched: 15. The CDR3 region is CASTTPRGPQGEQYF. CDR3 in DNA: TGTGCCAGCACCACCCCCAGGGGGCCCCAGGGGGAGCAGTACTTC.

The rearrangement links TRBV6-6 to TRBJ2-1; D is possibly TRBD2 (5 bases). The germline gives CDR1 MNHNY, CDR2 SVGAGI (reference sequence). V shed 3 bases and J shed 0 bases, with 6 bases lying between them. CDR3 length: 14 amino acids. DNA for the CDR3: TGTGCCAGCAGTTATGAGGGCTCCTACAATGAGCAGTTCTTC. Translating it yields CASSYEGSYNEQFF.

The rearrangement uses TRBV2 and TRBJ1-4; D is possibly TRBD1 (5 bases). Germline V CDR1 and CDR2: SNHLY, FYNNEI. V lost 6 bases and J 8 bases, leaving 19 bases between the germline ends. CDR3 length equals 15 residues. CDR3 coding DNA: TGTGCCAGCAGCGATTCGGGCCGCGCAGGGGAAAAACTGTTTTTT. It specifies CASSDSGRAGEKLFF.

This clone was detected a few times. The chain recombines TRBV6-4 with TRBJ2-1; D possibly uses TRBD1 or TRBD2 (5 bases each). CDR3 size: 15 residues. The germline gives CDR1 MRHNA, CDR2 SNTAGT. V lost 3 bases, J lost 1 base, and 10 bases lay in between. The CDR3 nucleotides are TGTGCCAGCAGTGAAAGGGACGGGTCCTACAATGAGCAGTTCTTC. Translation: CASSERDGSYNEQFF.

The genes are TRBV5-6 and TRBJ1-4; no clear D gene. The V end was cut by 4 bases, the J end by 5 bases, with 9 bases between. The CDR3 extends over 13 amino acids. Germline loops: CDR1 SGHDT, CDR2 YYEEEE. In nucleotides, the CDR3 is TGTGCCAGCAGCCGTGGGGTGAATGAAAAACTGTTTTTT. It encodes CASSRGVNEKLFF.